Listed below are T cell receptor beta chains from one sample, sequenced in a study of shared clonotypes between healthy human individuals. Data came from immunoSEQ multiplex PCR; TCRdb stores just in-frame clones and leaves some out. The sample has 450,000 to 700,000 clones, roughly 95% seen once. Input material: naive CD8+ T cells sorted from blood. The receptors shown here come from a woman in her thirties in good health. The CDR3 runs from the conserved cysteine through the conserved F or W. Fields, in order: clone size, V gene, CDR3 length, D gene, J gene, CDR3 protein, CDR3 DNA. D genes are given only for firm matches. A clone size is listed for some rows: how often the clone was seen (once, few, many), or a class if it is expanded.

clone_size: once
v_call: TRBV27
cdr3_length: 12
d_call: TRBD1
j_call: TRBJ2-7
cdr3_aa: CASSMTGDEQYF
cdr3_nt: TGTGCCAGCAGTATGACAGGGGACGAGCAGTACTTC

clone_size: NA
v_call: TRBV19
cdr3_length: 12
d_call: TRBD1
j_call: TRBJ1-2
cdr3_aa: CASQTGAAGYTF
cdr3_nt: TGTGCCAGCCAGACAGGGGCAGCTGGCTACACCTTC

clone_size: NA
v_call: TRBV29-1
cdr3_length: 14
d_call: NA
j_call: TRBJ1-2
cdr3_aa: CSVEVPGWDYGYTF
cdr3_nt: TGCAGCGTTGAAGTTCCGGGTTGGGACTATGGCTACACCTTC

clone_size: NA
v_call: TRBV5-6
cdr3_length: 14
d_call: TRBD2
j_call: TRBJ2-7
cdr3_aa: CASSRGLAVYEQYF
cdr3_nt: TGTGCCAGCAGCCGAGGACTAGCGGTCTACGAGCAGTACTTC

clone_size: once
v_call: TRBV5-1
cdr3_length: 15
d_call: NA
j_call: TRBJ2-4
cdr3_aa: CAREGRELAKNIQYF
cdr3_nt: TGCGCCAGAGAGGGACGGGAACTAGCCAAAAACATTCAGTACTTC

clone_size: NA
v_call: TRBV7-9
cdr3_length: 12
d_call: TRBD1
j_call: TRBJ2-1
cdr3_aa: CASSFDRDEQFF
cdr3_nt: TGTGCCAGCAGCTTCGACAGGGACGAGCAGTTCTTC

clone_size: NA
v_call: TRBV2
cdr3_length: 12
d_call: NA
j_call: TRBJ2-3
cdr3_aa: CASSASEPTQYF
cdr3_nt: TGTGCCAGTAGTGCCTCCGAACCTACGCAGTATTTT

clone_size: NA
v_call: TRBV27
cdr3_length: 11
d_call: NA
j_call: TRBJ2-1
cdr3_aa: CASSLGNEQFF
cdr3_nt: TGTGCCAGCAGTTTGGGCAATGAGCAGTTCTTC

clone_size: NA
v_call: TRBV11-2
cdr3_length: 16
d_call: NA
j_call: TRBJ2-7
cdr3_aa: CASSPQSSPRSYEQYF
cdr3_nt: TGTGCCAGCAGCCCACAGTCGTCCCCAAGATCCTACGAGCAGTACTTC

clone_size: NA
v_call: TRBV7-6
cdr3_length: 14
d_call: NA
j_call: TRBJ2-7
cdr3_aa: CASSLSGMGDEQYF
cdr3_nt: TGTGCCAGCAGCTTATCAGGGATGGGGGACGAGCAGTACTTC

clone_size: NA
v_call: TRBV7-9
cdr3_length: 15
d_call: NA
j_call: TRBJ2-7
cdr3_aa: CASSLGAGISYEQYF
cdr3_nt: TGTGCCAGCAGCCTAGGGGCGGGAATCTCCTACGAGCAGTACTTC